The 17 T cell receptor beta chains given below trace back to one sample, sequenced in a study of cytomegalovirus exposure and HLA in healthy donors. Clones were read by immunoSEQ multiplex PCR, and TCRdb kept only the in-frame ones, dropping some. The table records tens of thousands of clones, 85% to 95% of them present only once. The sample comprised PBMCs. All receptors derive from a man between 18 and 35 years old in good health and CMV-seropositive.

The rearrangement uses TRBV7-3 and TRBJ1-1, with 9 nucleotides matching TRBD1. The CDR3 spans 15 residues. Unmatched junction bases numbered 2, after V lost 2 bases and J lost 1 base. Germline values: CDR1 SGHTA, CDR2 FQGTGA. Here the CDR3 reads CASSLWDRENTEAFF. CDR3 nucleotide sequence: TGTGCCAGCAGCTTATGGGACAGGGAGAACACTGAAGCTTTCTTT.

The rearrangement links TRBV11-2 to TRBJ1-2; D may be TRBD1 (5 bases). The CDR3 is made up of 13 amino acids. CDR1 and CDR2 from the germline V gene are SGHAT and FQNNGV. The V end was cut by 2 bases, the J end by 4 bases, with 8 bases between. The CDR3 nucleotides read TGTGCCAGCAGCTTACAGGGTACCTATGGCTACACCTTC. Its protein is CASSLQGTYGYTF.

The V gene is TRBV2, the J gene TRBJ2-7, with D tentatively TRBD1 (5 bases). The V end lost 6 bases, the J end lost 3 bases, and 9 bases lay between the germline ends. From germline, CDR1 is SNHLY and CDR2 FYNNEI. The CDR3 contains 12 residues. CDR3 residues: CASRGDSYEQYF. In DNA form, the CDR3 reads TGTGCCAGCAGGGGTGACAGCTACGAGCAGTACTTC. The full variable domain, completed using reference TRBV2 and TRBJ2-7, is EPEVTQTPSHQVTQMGQEVILRCVPISNHLYFYWYRQILGQKVEFLVSFYNNEISEKSEIFDDQFSVERPDGSNFTLKIRSTKLEDSAMYFCASRGDSYEQYFGPGTRLTVT.

The J gene is TRBJ1-3, the V gene TRBV5-1, with TRBD1 matching over 10 bases. V gave up 4 bases and J gave up 3 bases; unmatched junction bases: 4. Germline V gene sequence: CDR1 SGHRS, CDR2 YFSETQ. The CDR3 spans 15 residues. CDR3 coding DNA: TGCGCCAGCAGCCGCGGGACAGGGGATGGAAACACCATATATTTT. The encoded protein is CASSRGTGDGNTIYF.

The chain recombines TRBV6-5 with TRBJ2-4; 8 bases line up with TRBD2. With 8 bases clipped from V and 8 bases from J, the junction kept 8 bases outside the gene matches. This CDR3 is built from 13 residues. Germline-derived CDR1 and CDR2 are MNHEY and SVGAGI. CDR3 amino acids: CASGNSGGDIQYF. CDR3 nucleotides: TGTGCCAGCGGTAATTCCGGGGGGGACATTCAGTACTTC.

This clone was recorded only once. The CDR3 region has the DNA TGCAGCGCCCGAGCCCGGGCGGGTAACAATGAGCAGTTCTTC. This sequence encodes CSARARAGNNEQFF. The rearrangement joins TRBV29-1 to TRBJ2-1, with D possibly being TRBD2 (5 bases). Germline V gives CDR1 SQVTM, CDR2 ANQGSEA. Trimming took off 7 bases at V and 5 bases at J, with 18 bases between the two ends. The CDR3 has 14 amino acids.

The V and J genes are TRBV10-1 and TRBJ1-1; no clear D gene. This CDR3 has 11 residues. CDR1 is WNHNN, CDR2 SYGVQD, per germline (reference sequence). The CDR3 nucleotides are TGCCCCCGTGTTATGATAGGAGGGGCTTTCTTT. It is translated as CPRVMIGGAFF.

This clone was detected only once. The genes are TRBV5-1 and TRBJ1-4; D is unresolved. Trimming stripped 0 bases from V and 0 bases from J, with 6 bases between. The CDR3 length is 15 residues. CDR1 and CDR2 from the germline V gene are SGHRS and YFSETQ. The CDR3 DNA sequence: TGCGCCAGCAGCTTGGACAGTGCAACTAATGAAAAACTGTTTTTT. Translated, it gives CASSLDSATNEKLFF.

V is TRBV5-4 and J is TRBJ1-2; TRBD1 aligns across 7 bases. The CDR3 runs 14 residues. Germline-derived CDR1 and CDR2 are SGHNT and YYREEE (reference sequence). Germline trimming cut 0 bases from V and 4 bases from J; bases unmatched to any gene: 3. CDR3 protein: CASSLDGTVYGYTF. CDR3 bases: TGTGCCAGCAGCTTGGATGGGACAGTCTATGGCTACACCTTC.

The rearrangement joins TRBV18 to TRBJ1-1, with TRBD1 as a possible D gene (5 bases). Germline CDR1 is KGHSH and CDR2 is LQKENI. The CDR3 is 15 amino acids. Deletions cut 3 bases from V and 0 bases from J, with 11 bases between. DNA for the CDR3: TGTGCCAGCTCACCGGGCGGCAGGGTGAACACTGAAGCTTTCTTT. Its protein is CASSPGGRVNTEAFF. The full variable domain, in which reference TRBV18 and TRBJ1-1 provide the parts outside the CDR3, is NAGVMQNPRHLVRRRGQEARLRCSPMKGHSHVYWYRQLPEEGLKFMVYLQKENIIDESGMPKERFSAEFPKEGPSILRIQQVVRGDSAAYFCASSPGGRVNTEAFFGQGTRLTVV.

CDR3 amino acids: CASSLGLRQGADEQYF. As DNA, the CDR3 is TGTGCCAGCAGCTTGGGGCTTCGACAGGGGGCTGACGAGCAGTACTTC. The gene calls are TRBV5-4 and TRBJ2-7; 10 bases are shared with TRBD1. Germline CDR1 SGHNT, CDR2 YYREEE (reference sequence). J gave up 5 bases and V 0 bases, and 8 bases lay outside the gene matches. The CDR3 totals 16 residues.

The chain joins TRBV6-6 to TRBJ2-7; perhaps TRBD1 as D (5 bases). This CDR3 has 14 residues. In germline, CDR1 is MNHNY, CDR2 SVGAGI (reference sequence). V was pared by 5 bases and J by 5 bases, with 16 bases between. The CDR3 DNA is TGTGCCAGCAGTCCAGGGATTGTCAGGAACGAGCAGTACTTC. As protein: CASSPGIVRNEQYF.

The table lists this clone with a count of one. The chain couples TRBV29-1 to TRBJ2-3, with a possible D match to TRBD1 (6 bases). The CDR3 is 15 residues long. V shed 1 base and J shed 2 bases, with 13 bases lying between them. Germline CDR1 reads SQVTM; CDR2 reads ANQGSEA. The CDR3 nucleotides read TGCAGCGTTGAAGGGACAGTCTCTAACACAGATACGCAGTATTTT. This gives the protein CSVEGTVSNTDTQYF.

V usage is TRBV2 and J usage is TRBJ1-4, with 7 positions matching TRBD1. Losses at the gene ends were 5 bases for V and 7 bases for J; bases not matched to a gene: 10. Looked up from germline, CDR1 is SNHLY and CDR2 is FYNNEI. The CDR3 sequence is 15 residues long. The CDR3 sequence is CASSLDRLASEKLFF. Written as DNA, the CDR3 is TGTGCCAGCAGTTTGGACAGGTTAGCATCTGAAAAACTGTTTTTT.

This clone was counted once. The rearrangement uses TRBV10-1 and TRBJ2-1; 10 bases align to TRBD2. This CDR3 comprises 14 residues. With 2 bases clipped from V and 12 bases from J, the junction kept 7 bases outside the gene matches. The V gene's germline CDR1 is WNHNN and CDR2 SYGVQD (reference sequence). In DNA form, the CDR3 reads TGCGCCAGCAGTGAGAAAGGACTAGCGGATGCGCAGTTCTTC. It specifies CASSEKGLADAQFF.

The genes are TRBV27 and TRBJ1-2; the match to TRBD1 covers 8 bases. This CDR3 has 14 amino acids. Germline values: CDR1 MNHEY, CDR2 SMNVEV (reference sequence). V shed 6 bases, J shed 7 bases, and the junction held 10 bases outside the gene matches. The CDR3: CASSPDRGYGGYTF. The CDR3 coding sequence is TGTGCCAGCAGCCCTGACAGGGGCTATGGTGGCTACACCTTC.

This clone came up once. The genes are TRBV19 and TRBJ2-7; 9 positions agree with TRBD2. The V gene's germline CDR1 is LNHDA and CDR2 SQIVND (reference sequence). The V and J ends lost 9 bases and 2 bases, in that order; junction bases with no gene match: 5. The CDR3 loop spans 13 amino acids. The CDR3 nucleotides are TGTGCCAGCATAGCGGGAGATACCTACGAGCAGTACTTC. Its translation: CASIAGDTYEQYF.